The 6 T cell receptor beta chains listed next were all sequenced from one sample in a study of CD8 T cells in ankylosing spondylitis. TCRdb re-derived calls from the 5' RACE reads in MiXCR, one entry per CDR3 protein. The data show 24,000 or so distinct CDR3 sequences, 10% to 15% seen once. What was sequenced was blood. The receptors were sampled from a male donor with ankylosing spondylitis or in good health (not recorded which).

This clonotype was seen repeatedly, ten times or more. The genes are TRBV5-1 and TRBJ1-1; TRBD1 might be the D (6 bases). V dropped 4 bases and J dropped 5 bases, with 15 bases sitting between them. Germline V lookup: CDR1 SGHRS, CDR2 YFSETQ. This CDR3 comprises 14 residues. Written as DNA, the CDR3 is TGCGCCAGCAGCCTAACAGGGCGGCGGACTGAAGCTTTCTTT. This codes for CASSLTGRRTEAFF.

This clonotype came up once. The rearrangement links TRBV7-6 to TRBJ1-4, with D possibly matching TRBD1 (5 bases). The germline V gene encodes CDR1 SGHVS and CDR2 FNYEAQ. Trimming removed 5 bases at V and 2 bases at J, with 15 bases between. The length of the CDR3 is 16 residues. The CDR3 loop reads CASSADMLGTNEKLFF. CDR3 bases: TGTGCCAGCAGCGCGGACATGCTGGGGACTAATGAAAAACTGTTTTTT.

This clonotype showed up just a few times. The chain joins TRBV9 to TRBJ1-4; no clear D gene. Germline V CDR1 and CDR2: SGDLS, YYNGEE. CDR3 length: 14 amino acids. V was trimmed by 4 bases and J by 8 bases, leaving 15 bases between them. The CDR3, as DNA: TGTGCCAGCAGCCCCCCCGGATACGGGGAAAAACTGTTTTTT. Protein: CASSPPGYGEKLFF.

This clonotype was picked up a small number of times. The gene calls are TRBV7-2 and TRBJ2-7; the D call may be TRBD1 or TRBD2 (5 bases each). Germline loops: CDR1 SGHTA, CDR2 FQGNSA. V lost 5 bases to trimming and J lost 3 bases, with 14 bases between them. The CDR3 length is 14 residues. This CDR3 is CASSLGTQNYEQYF. The CDR3 DNA is TGTGCCAGCAGCCTCGGGACGCAAAACTACGAGCAGTACTTC.

The CDR3 coding sequence is TGTGCCAGCAGTCCCCGGGGCGGGAGGGCTCGCACCGGGGAGCTGTTTTTT. Its translation is CASSPRGGRARTGELFF. The chain combines TRBV28 with TRBJ2-2; 9 positions agree with TRBD2. Germline loops: CDR1 MDHEN, CDR2 SYDVKM. V trimming: 5 bases; J trimming: 4 bases; junction bases outside the gene matches: 11. This CDR3 is built from 17 residues.

The table lists this clonotype with a few counts. The chain joins TRBV7-2 to TRBJ2-2; 7 bases are a match to TRBD2. V lost 5 bases and J lost 7; bases outside the gene matches: 10. CDR3 length equals 15 residues. The germline V gene has CDR1 SGHTA and CDR2 FQGNSA. The CDR3 is CASSPLGLRGGELFF. Here the CDR3 DNA reads TGTGCCAGCAGCCCACTGGGACTAAGAGGCGGGGAGCTGTTTTTT.